This TCR beta chain was retrieved from a study of cytomegalovirus exposure and HLA in healthy donors. Study at large: Membership in the Caucasian-associated ancestry cluster was found for around 85% of roughly 360 genotyped donors. Study-wide results and limits: Clonal expansion, a later analysis showed, was greater in HLA-associated TCR beta chains than in equally common others.

This CDR3 has 14 amino acids. Germline CDR1 reads SGHRS; CDR2 reads YFSETQ. V was clipped by 3 bases and J by 1 base, with 10 bases between them. Donors consisted of healthy bone marrow donors. About this clone: What it recognizes is unknown.

The PCR ran on 60 Vbeta and 13 Jbeta primers. Produced via immunoSEQ multiplex PCR; TCRdb's table is partial and in-frame only. The sample records roughly 110,000 clones, approximately 70% being singletons. The chain couples TRBV5-1 to TRBJ1-1; maybe TRBD1 (5 bases). The material sequenced was PBMCs. The sequence was collected from a woman aged 25 to 39 in good health and CMV-seronegative. The CDR3 sequence: CASSYLQENTEAFF. The CDR3, as DNA: TGCGCCAGCAGCTACCTACAGGAGAACACTGAAGCTTTCTTT.